Below are 29 T cell receptor beta chains sequenced from a single sample in a study of cytomegalovirus exposure and HLA in healthy donors. A multiplex PCR was run with 60 Vbeta primers and 13 Jbeta primers. The protocol was immunoSEQ multiplex PCR, while the TCRdb copy is restricted to in-frame clones and leaves out a portion. The sample contains 130,000 to 150,000 clones, 65% to 80% of which appear only once. Sequencing was carried out using PBMCs. These receptors were collected from a man aged 40-49 years in good health and CMV-seropositive.

This clone has a handful of counts. The V call is TRBV5-1, the J call TRBJ2-1; 13 nucleotides line up with TRBD2. This CDR3 is built from 15 residues. Losses at the gene ends were 5 bases for V and 8 bases for J; bases not matched to a gene: 7. Germline V gene sequence: CDR1 SGHRS, CDR2 YFSETQ. CDR3 in amino acids: CASRRTSGSSDEQFF. DNA of the CDR3: TGCGCCAGCAGGCGGACTAGCGGGAGTTCCGATGAGCAGTTCTTC.

The chain joins TRBV6-1 to TRBJ2-2; TRBD1 agrees at 8 bases. The CDR3 runs to 15 residues. V gave up 7 bases and J gave up 3 bases; unmatched junction bases: 7. Germline CDR1 is MNHNS and CDR2 is SASEGT. The CDR3 reads CASTFQGAYTGELFF. DNA of the CDR3: TGTGCCAGCACCTTCCAGGGGGCGTACACCGGGGAGCTGTTTTTT.

The chain combines TRBV7-6 with TRBJ2-5; 7 bases align to TRBD2. Germline CDR1 SGHVS, CDR2 FNYEAQ. The CDR3 is 16 residues long. Trimming cost V 2 bases and J 5 bases; bases outside gene matches: 11. The CDR3 nucleotides read TGTGCCAGCAGCTTAAGGCAGGGCGGGAGTGCGGAGACCCAGTACTTC. This translates into CASSLRQGGSAETQYF.

This clone was detected only once. This sequence joins TRBV7-9 and TRBJ2-2, with a possible D match to TRBD1 (5 bases). V was clipped by 5 bases and J by 6 bases, with 16 bases between them. CDR1 and CDR2 (germline): SEHNR, FQNEAQ (reference sequence). The CDR3 loop spans 15 amino acids. CDR3 in DNA: TGTGCCAGCAGCACAAACCAGGGCCGGTCCGGGGAGCTGTTTTTT. It codes for CASSTNQGRSGELFF.

This clone was seen a few times. The chain joins TRBV28 to TRBJ2-4; a possible D gene is TRBD1 (6 bases). The CDR3 spans 18 residues. Trimming pared 6 bases from V and 0 bases from J, leaving 21 bases between. Germline assignment: CDR1 MDHEN and CDR2 SYDVKM. As DNA, the CDR3 is TGTGCCAGCAGACCCTCGGGGACATACTCTCTAGCCAAAAACATTCAGTACTTC. This encodes CASRPSGTYSLAKNIQYF.

The rearrangement links TRBV27 to TRBJ1-2; D possibly corresponds to TRBD1 (6 bases). V lost 3 bases, J lost 8 bases, and 13 bases lay in between. Germline lookup yields CDR1 MNHEY and CDR2 SMNVEV (reference sequence). The CDR3 loop spans 13 amino acids. CDR3 DNA sequence: TGTGCCAGCAGTTTTTCGGGGGGCGACGGCTACACCTTC. Its protein is CASSFSGGDGYTF.

The gene calls are TRBV9 and TRBJ2-7, with 10 nucleotides matching TRBD1. J was trimmed by 4 bases and V by 0 bases; bases with no gene match: 1. In germline, CDR1 is SGDLS, CDR2 YYNGEE. The CDR3 covers 14 residues. The CDR3 nucleotides read TGTGCCAGCAGCGTAGCGGGACAGGGGTACGAGCAGTACTTC. This encodes CASSVAGQGYEQYF.

The chain uses TRBV10-3 and TRBJ2-2; D might be TRBD2 (5 bases). Trimming pared 4 bases from V and 1 base from J, leaving 13 bases between. The CDR3 runs 16 residues. Germline CDR1 and CDR2: ENHRY and SYGVKD. In nucleotides, the CDR3 is TGTGCCATCAGTGCTTGGGAGCGGAGGAACACCGGGGAGCTGTTTTTT. Translating it yields CAISAWERRNTGELFF.

The chain employs TRBV6-6 and TRBJ2-2, with TRBD2 matching 8 bases. Germline V gene data show CDR1 as MNHNY and CDR2 as SVGAGI (reference sequence). With 10 bases clipped from V and 0 bases from J, the junction kept 7 bases outside the gene matches. There are 15 residues in the CDR3. The CDR3 spells CAITGRGSNTGELFF. The CDR3 bases are TGTGCCATCACCGGGAGGGGATCGAACACCGGGGAGCTGTTTTTT.

The genes are TRBV19 and TRBJ1-3, with a weak D call TRBD1 (5 bases). V was trimmed by 9 bases and J by 4 bases, leaving 19 bases between them. This CDR3 is 15 amino acids long. The germline V gene encodes CDR1 LNHDA and CDR2 SQIVND (reference sequence). In DNA form, the CDR3 reads TGTGCCAGCTGTCCGGGGGATTTACAGGGAAACACCATATATTTT. Its translation is CASCPGDLQGNTIYF.

V and J are TRBV29-1 and TRBJ1-4; D is undetermined. The CDR3 consists of 15 residues. V was cut by 2 bases and J by 8 bases, with 18 bases left in between. The germline V gene has CDR1 SQVTM and CDR2 ANQGSEA. CDR3 sequence (DNA): TGCAGCGTTGAATTACGGGAGTACCGACCAGAAAAACTGTTTTTT. This translates into CSVELREYRPEKLFF.

This chain uses TRBV14 with TRBJ1-2, with no clear D. This CDR3 has 14 residues. The V gene lost 2 bases and the J gene lost 8 bases, with 15 bases spanning the gap. Per germline, CDR1 SGHDN and CDR2 FVKESK. The CDR3 reads CASSQYPMGLGYTF. DNA of the CDR3: TGTGCCAGCAGCCAATACCCGATGGGCCTCGGCTACACCTTC.

The V call is TRBV5-6, the J call TRBJ1-2; 8 nucleotides match TRBD1. CDR3 length: 14 amino acids. The V and J ends lost 2 bases and 7 bases, in that order; junction bases with no gene match: 7. Germline V gives CDR1 SGHDT, CDR2 YYEEEE. The CDR3 reads CASSLPGGTRGYTF. Written as DNA, the CDR3 is TGTGCCAGCAGCTTACCAGGGGGCACCCGTGGCTACACCTTC.

The chain joins TRBV10-3 to TRBJ1-6; no firm D call. Trimming shortened V by 3 bases and J by 0 bases, and 9 bases separated the two germline ends. The CDR3 spans 16 residues. CDR1 is ENHRY and CDR2 is SYGVKD in the germline V gene. CDR3 sequence: CAISERGSSYNSPLHF. Here the CDR3 DNA reads TGTGCCATCAGTGAACGAGGGAGCTCCTATAATTCACCCCTCCACTTT.

The CDR3 DNA is TGTGCCAGTAGTAAACTAGCGGGGTATGGTGAGCAGTTCTTC. Amino acids: CASSKLAGYGEQFF. The gene calls are TRBV19 and TRBJ2-1; 10 bases are shared with TRBD2. The CDR3 has 14 residues. Germline V gene sequence: CDR1 LNHDA, CDR2 SQIVND (reference sequence). The V and J ends lost 4 bases and 9 bases, in that order; junction bases with no gene match: 6.

This clone was detected once. The chain has TRBV7-6 and TRBJ2-7; TRBD2 agrees at 8 bases. This CDR3 is built from 15 residues. The germline gives CDR1 SGHVS, CDR2 FNYEAQ. V dropped 3 bases and J dropped 4; count of bases not matched to a gene: 8. The CDR3 here is CASSLPGAGAYEQYF. The CDR3 DNA sequence: TGTGCCAGCAGCTTGCCGGGAGCGGGAGCGTACGAGCAGTACTTC.

The chain links TRBV29-1 to TRBJ2-7; possibly TRBD2 for D (5 bases). V was pared by 4 bases and J by 6 bases, with 13 bases between. The germline V gene has CDR1 SQVTM and CDR2 ANQGSEA. The CDR3 covers 12 residues. The CDR3 protein is CSVAVVEGEQYF. Written as DNA, the CDR3 is TGCAGCGTTGCTGTGGTTGAGGGCGAGCAGTACTTC.

The chain employs TRBV5-5 and TRBJ1-1; D is ambiguous. Trimming shortened V by 0 bases and J by 2 bases, and 20 bases separated the two germline ends. This CDR3 has 18 amino acids. Germline CDR1 reads SGHKS; CDR2 reads YYEKEE (reference sequence). CDR3 in DNA: TGTGCCAGCAGCTTGGCGTGGCGGGATTCGCCGCTTAACACTGAAGCTTTCTTT. Translation: CASSLAWRDSPLNTEAFF.

The chain joins TRBV5-4 to TRBJ2-7; D perhaps matches TRBD1 (6 bases). V lost 4 bases and J lost 4, with 12 bases in between. Per the germline V gene, CDR1 is SGHNT and CDR2 is YYREEE (reference sequence). The CDR3 length is 13 residues. The CDR3, as DNA: TGTGCCAGCAGCCGTTTTGGACAGTACGAGCAGTACTTC. It yields the protein CASSRFGQYEQYF.

This clone showed up just a few times. The chain carries TRBV29-1 and TRBJ2-5; 8 bases match TRBD2. There are 13 residues in the CDR3. Germline trimming cut 4 bases from V and 0 bases from J; bases unmatched to any gene: 1. Germline CDR1 and CDR2: SQVTM and ANQGSEA. CDR3: CSVGGLDQETQYF. The CDR3 DNA is TGCAGCGTTGGGGGACTAGACCAAGAGACCCAGTACTTC.

The chain carries TRBV11-2 and TRBJ2-7; D ambiguous. Trimming removed 5 bases at V and 3 bases at J, with 8 bases between. Germline values: CDR1 SGHAT, CDR2 FQNNGV. CDR3 length equals 12 residues. CDR3 region: CASSPVVYEQYF. The CDR3, as DNA: TGTGCCAGCAGCCCGGTTGTCTACGAGCAGTACTTC. The full variable domain, completed using reference TRBV11-2 and TRBJ2-7, is EAGVAQSPRYKIIEKRQSVAFWCNPISGHATLYWYQQILGQGPKLLIQFQNNGVVDDSQLPKDRFSAERLKGVDSTLKIQPAKLEDSAVYLCASSPVVYEQYFGPGTRLTVT.

The chain joins TRBV5-4 to TRBJ1-1, with D perhaps TRBD1 (5 bases). The CDR3 length is 14 residues. Germline values: CDR1 SGHNT, CDR2 YYREEE (reference sequence). V lost 4 bases to trimming and J lost 0 bases, with 10 bases between them. The CDR3, as DNA: TGTGCCAGCAGCGCGGGGGGACTGAACACTGAAGCTTTCTTT. As protein: CASSAGGLNTEAFF.

This clone was found once. V and J are TRBV9 and TRBJ2-6; D is perhaps TRBD2 (5 bases). V was clipped by 0 bases and J by 2 bases, with 12 bases between them. Germline CDR1 reads SGDLS; CDR2 reads YYNGEE. CDR3 length: 17 residues. CDR3 nucleotides: TGTGCCAGCAGCGTAGGCCTGCCCGGGGCTGGGGCCAACGTCCTGACTTTC. It codes for CASSVGLPGAGANVLTF.

The genes are TRBV5-4 and TRBJ1-1; a weak D match, TRBD1 (5 bases). Germline CDR1 reads SGHNT; CDR2 reads YYREEE (reference sequence). V gave up 4 bases and J gave up 0 bases, with 10 bases separating them. The CDR3 contains 14 residues. CDR3 bases: TGTGCCAGCAGCGTCAGGGTAATGAACACTGAAGCTTTCTTT. It encodes CASSVRVMNTEAFF.

This clone was picked up one time. DNA for the CDR3: TGTGCCAGCTCACCAACAGTCGGTACTTATGGCTACACCTTC. Its translation: CASSPTVGTYGYTF. The chain carries TRBV18 and TRBJ1-2; D is unresolved. The CDR3 extends over 14 amino acids. Trimming took off 2 bases at V and 5 bases at J, with 12 bases between the two ends. CDR1 and CDR2 from the germline V gene are KGHSH and LQKENI.

The chain is built from TRBV5-1 and TRBJ1-2; 7 bases map to TRBD1. The CDR3 totals 14 residues. From germline, CDR1 is SGHRS and CDR2 YFSETQ. Unmatched junction bases numbered 10, after V lost 2 bases and J lost 9 bases. CDR3 in DNA: TGCGCCAGCAGCTTTCGTCCCCCACAGGGGAGCTACACCTTC. Its protein product is CASSFRPPQGSYTF.

V and J are TRBV5-6 and TRBJ1-3; D may be TRBD1 (6 bases). The V and J ends lost 4 bases and 0 bases respectively, with 11 bases between them. The CDR3 runs 15 residues. The germline V gene encodes CDR1 SGHDT and CDR2 YYEEEE. The CDR3: CASSPGTPSGNTIYF. Written as DNA, the CDR3 is TGTGCCAGCAGCCCGGGGACACCCTCTGGAAACACCATATATTTT.

Regarding this clone: An end of the junction does not agree with germline; a read error may underlie this. The chain links TRBV7-9 to TRBJ2-2, with D maybe TRBD2 (6 bases). This CDR3 contains 17 residues. Germline V gene lookup returns CDR1 SEHNR and CDR2 FQNEAQ (reference sequence). Here the CDR3 reads CSSSLGWLGRRTGELFF. The CDR3 DNA reads TGTTCCAGCAGCTTAGGGTGGCTAGGGAGGAGGACCGGGGAGCTGTTTTTT. The variable domain in full, with the rest retrieved from reference TRBV7-9 and TRBJ2-2, is DTGVSQNPRHKITKRGQNVTFRCDPISEHNRLYWYRQTLGQGPEFLTYFQNEAQLEKSRLLSDRFSAERPKGSFSTLEIQRTEQGDSAMYLCSSSLGWLGRRTGELFFGEGSRLTVL.

V and J are TRBV5-1 and TRBJ2-7; D is possibly TRBD2 (7 bases). V lost 0 bases and J 1 base, leaving 11 bases between the germline ends. CDR1 SGHRS and CDR2 YFSETQ come from the germline V gene. The CDR3 is made up of 15 amino acids. CDR3 region: CASSLAGGPSYEQYF. Here the CDR3 DNA reads TGCGCCAGCAGCTTGGCCGGGGGGCCATCCTACGAGCAGTACTTC. The whole variable domain, filled in from reference TRBV5-1 and TRBJ2-7, reads KAGVTQTPRYLIKTRGQQVTLSCSPISGHRSVSWYQQTPGQGLQFLFEYFSETQRNKGNFPGRFSGRQFSNSRSEMNVSTLELGDSALYLCASSLAGGPSYEQYFGPGTRLTVT.